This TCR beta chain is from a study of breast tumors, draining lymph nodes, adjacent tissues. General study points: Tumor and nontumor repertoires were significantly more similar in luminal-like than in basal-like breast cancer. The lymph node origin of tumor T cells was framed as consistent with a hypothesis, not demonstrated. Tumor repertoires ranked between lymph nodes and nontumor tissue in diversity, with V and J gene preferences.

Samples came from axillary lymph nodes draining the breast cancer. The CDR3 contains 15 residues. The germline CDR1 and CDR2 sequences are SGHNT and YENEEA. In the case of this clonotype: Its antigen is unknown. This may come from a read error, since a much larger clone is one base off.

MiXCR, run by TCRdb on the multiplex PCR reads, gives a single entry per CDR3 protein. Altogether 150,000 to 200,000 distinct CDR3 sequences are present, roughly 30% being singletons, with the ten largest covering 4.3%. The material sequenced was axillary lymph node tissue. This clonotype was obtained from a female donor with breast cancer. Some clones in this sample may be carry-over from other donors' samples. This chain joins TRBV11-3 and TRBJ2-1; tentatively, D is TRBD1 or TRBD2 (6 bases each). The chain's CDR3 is CASSLEVGGYDEQFF. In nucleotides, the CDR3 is TGTGCCAGCAGCTTAGAAGTGGGGGGCTACGATGAGCAGTTCTTC.